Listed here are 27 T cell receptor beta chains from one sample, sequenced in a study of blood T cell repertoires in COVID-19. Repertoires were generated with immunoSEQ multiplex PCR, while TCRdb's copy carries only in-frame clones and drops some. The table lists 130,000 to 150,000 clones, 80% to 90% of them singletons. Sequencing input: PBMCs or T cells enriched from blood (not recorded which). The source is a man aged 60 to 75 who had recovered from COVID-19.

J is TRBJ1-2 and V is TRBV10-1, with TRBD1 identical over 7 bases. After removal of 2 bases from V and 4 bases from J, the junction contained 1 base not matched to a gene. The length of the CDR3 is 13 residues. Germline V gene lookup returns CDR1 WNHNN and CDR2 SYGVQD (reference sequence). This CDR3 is CASSETGAYGYTF. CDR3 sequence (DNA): TGCGCCAGCAGTGAGACAGGGGCCTATGGCTACACCTTC.

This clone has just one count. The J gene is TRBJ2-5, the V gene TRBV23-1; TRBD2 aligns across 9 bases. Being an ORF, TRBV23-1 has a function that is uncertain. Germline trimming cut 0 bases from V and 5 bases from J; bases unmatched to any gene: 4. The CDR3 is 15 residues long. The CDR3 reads CASSQSAGGWETQYF. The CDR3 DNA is TGCGCCAGCAGTCAATCAGCGGGAGGTTGGGAGACCCAGTACTTC.

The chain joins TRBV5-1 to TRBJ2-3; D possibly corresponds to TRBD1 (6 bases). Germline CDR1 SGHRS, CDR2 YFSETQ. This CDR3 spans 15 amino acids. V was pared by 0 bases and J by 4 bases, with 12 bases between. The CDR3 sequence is CASSLGPQGSDTQYF. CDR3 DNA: TGCGCCAGCAGCTTGGGCCCACAGGGTTCAGATACGCAGTATTTT.

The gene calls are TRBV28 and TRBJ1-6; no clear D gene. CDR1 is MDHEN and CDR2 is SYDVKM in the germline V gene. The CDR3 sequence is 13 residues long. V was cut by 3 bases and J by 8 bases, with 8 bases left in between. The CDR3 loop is CASSFVGDSPLHF. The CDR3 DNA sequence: TGTGCCAGCAGTTTTGTTGGAGATTCACCCCTCCACTTT.

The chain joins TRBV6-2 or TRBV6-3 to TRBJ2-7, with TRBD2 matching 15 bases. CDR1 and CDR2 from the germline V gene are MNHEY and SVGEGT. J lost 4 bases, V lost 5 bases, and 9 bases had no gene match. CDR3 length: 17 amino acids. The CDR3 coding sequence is TGTGCCAGCAGTGGACTAGCGGGAGGGCCCTCGAGGTACGAGCAGTACTTC. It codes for CASSGLAGGPSRYEQYF.

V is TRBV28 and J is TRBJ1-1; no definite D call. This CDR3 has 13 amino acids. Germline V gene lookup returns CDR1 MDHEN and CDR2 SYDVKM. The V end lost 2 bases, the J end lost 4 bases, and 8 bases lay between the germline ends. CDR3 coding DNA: TGTGCCAGCAGTTTAGGCGGAAGCACTGAAGCTTTCTTT. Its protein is CASSLGGSTEAFF.

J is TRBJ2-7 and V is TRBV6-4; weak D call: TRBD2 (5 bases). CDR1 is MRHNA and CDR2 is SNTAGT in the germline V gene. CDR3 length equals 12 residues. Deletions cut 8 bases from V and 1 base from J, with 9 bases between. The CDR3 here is CASLRGSYEQYF. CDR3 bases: TGTGCCAGCCTCCGGGGTTCCTACGAGCAGTACTTC.

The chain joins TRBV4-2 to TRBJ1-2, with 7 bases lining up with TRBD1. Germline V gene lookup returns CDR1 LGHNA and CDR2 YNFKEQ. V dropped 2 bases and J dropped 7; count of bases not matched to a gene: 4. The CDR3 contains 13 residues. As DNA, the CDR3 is TGTGCCAGCAGCCAAACAGGGGTCGTTGGCTACACCTTC. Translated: CASSQTGVVGYTF.

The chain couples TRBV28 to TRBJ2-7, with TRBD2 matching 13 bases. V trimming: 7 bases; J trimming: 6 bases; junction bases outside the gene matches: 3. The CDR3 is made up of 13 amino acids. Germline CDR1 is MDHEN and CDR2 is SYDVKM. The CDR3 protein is CASMGLAGIEQYF. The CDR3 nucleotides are TGTGCCAGCATGGGACTAGCGGGAATCGAGCAGTACTTC.

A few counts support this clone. The DNA for the CDR3 is TGTGCCACCAGCAGAGCCTCCGAGGGGGTGACTGAAGCTTTCTTT. This gives the protein CATSRASEGVTEAFF. The chain joins TRBV15 to TRBJ1-1; D is perhaps TRBD1 (6 bases). The V end was cut by 1 base, the J end by 5 bases, with 14 bases between. Germline CDR1 and CDR2: LNHNV and YYDKDF (reference sequence). The CDR3 extends over 15 amino acids.

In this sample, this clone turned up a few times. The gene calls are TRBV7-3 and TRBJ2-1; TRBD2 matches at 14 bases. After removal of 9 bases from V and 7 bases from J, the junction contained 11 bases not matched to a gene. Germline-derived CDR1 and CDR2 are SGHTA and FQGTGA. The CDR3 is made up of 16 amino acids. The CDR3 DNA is TGTGCCAGTGGGGTGGGGACTAGCGGGAGAGGTAATGAGCAGTTCTTC. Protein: CASGVGTSGRGNEQFF.

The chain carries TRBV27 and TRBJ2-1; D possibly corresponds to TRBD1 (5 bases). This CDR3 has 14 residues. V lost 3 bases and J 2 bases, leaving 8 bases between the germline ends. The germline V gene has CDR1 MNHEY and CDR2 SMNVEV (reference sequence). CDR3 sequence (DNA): TGTGCCAGCAGTTTTCAGGGTGCCTACAATGAGCAGTTCTTC. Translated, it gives CASSFQGAYNEQFF.

CDR3 DNA sequence: TGTGCCAGCAGCACTCAAAGCGCTAGCAATCAGCCCCAGCATTTT. Translating it yields CASSTQSASNQPQHF. The chain couples TRBV13 to TRBJ1-5; D not resolved. The germline CDR1 and CDR2 sequences are PRHDT and FYEKMQ (reference sequence). Trimming shortened V by 5 bases and J by 0 bases, and 11 bases separated the two germline ends. This CDR3 has 15 residues.

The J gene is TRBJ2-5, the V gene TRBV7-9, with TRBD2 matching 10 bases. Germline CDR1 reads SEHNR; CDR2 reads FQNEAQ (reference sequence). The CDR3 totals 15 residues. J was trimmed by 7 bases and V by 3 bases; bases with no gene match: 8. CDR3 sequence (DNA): TGTGCCAGCAGCTTCTTAGGGACTAGCGTACGGACCCAGTACTTC. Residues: CASSFLGTSVRTQYF.

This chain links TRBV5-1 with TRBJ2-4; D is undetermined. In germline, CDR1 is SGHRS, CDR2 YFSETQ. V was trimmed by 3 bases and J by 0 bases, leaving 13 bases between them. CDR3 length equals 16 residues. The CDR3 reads CASSSGPGGAKNIQYF. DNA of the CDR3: TGCGCCAGCAGCTCCGGCCCCGGCGGAGCCAAAAACATTCAGTACTTC.

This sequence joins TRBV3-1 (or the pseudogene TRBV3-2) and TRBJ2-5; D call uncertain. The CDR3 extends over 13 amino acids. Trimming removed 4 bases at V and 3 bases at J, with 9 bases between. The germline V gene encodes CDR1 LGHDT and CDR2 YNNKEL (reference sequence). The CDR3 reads CASSRLGKETQYF. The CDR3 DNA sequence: TGTGCCAGCAGCCGGCTAGGTAAAGAGACCCAGTACTTC.

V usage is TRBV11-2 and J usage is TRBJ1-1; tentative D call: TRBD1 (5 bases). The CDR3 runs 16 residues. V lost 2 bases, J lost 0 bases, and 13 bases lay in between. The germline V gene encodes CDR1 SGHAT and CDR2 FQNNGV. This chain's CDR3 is CASSLTLDTMNTEAFF. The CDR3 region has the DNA TGTGCCAGCAGCTTAACCCTGGACACCATGAACACTGAAGCTTTCTTT.

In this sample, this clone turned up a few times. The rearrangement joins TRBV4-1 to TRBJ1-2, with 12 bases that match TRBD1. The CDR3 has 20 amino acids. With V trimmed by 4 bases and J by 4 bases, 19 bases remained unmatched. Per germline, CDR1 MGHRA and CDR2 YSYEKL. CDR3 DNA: TGCGCCAGCAGCCGCCTTCTCCGGGGGACAGGGGGCGTCGGTGGCTATGGCTACACCTTC. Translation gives CASSRLLRGTGGVGGYGYTF.

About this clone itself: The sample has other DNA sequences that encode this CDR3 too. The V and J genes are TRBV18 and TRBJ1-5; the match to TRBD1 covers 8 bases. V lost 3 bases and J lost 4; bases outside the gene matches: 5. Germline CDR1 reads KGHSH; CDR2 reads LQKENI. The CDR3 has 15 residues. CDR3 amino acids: CASSPDRGSNQPQHF. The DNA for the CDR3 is TGTGCCAGCTCACCTGACAGGGGATCTAATCAGCCCCAGCATTTT.

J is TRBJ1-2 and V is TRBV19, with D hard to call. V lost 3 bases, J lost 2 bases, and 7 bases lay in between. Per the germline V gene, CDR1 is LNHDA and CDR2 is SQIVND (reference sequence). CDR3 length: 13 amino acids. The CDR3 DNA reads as TGTGCCAGTAGTATTGGAGTAAACTATGGCTACACCTTC. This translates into CASSIGVNYGYTF.

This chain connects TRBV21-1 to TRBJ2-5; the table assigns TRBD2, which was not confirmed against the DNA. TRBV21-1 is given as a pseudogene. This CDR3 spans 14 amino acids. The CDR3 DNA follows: TGTGCCAGCCAGACGCGGTATAAGCAAGAGACCCAGTACTTC. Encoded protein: CASQTRYKQETQYF.

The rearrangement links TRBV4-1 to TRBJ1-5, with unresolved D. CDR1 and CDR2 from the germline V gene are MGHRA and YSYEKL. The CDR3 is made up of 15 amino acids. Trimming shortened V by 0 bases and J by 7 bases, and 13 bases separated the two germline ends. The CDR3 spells CASSQERAVQQPQHF. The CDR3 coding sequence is TGCGCCAGCAGCCAAGAGAGGGCAGTTCAACAGCCCCAGCATTTT.

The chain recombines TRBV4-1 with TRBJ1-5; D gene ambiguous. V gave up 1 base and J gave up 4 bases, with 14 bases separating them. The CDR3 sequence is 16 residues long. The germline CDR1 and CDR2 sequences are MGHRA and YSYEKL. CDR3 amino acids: CASSQASGGINQPQHF. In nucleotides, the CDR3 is TGCGCCAGCAGCCAAGCCTCAGGCGGGATTAATCAGCCCCAGCATTTT.

DNA for the CDR3: TGTGCCAGTAGTGCACTAGCGGGCATGACCTACGAGCAGTACTTC. It specifies CASSALAGMTYEQYF. The chain recombines TRBV19 with TRBJ2-7; 9 nucleotides match TRBD2. CDR1 and CDR2 (germline): LNHDA, SQIVND (reference sequence). Unmatched junction bases numbered 7, after V lost 5 bases and J lost 2 bases. This CDR3 has 15 residues. The variable domain in full, completed from reference TRBV19 and TRBJ2-7, reads DGGITQSPKYLFRKEGQNVTLSCEQNLNHDAMYWYRQDPGQGLRLIYYSQIVNDFQKGDIAEGYSVSREKKESFPLTVTSAQKNPTAFYLCASSALAGMTYEQYFGPGTRLTVT.

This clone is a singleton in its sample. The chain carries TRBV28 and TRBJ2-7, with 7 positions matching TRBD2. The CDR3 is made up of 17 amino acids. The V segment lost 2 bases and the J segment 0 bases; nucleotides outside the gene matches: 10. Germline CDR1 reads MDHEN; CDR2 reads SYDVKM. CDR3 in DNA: TGTGCCAGCAGTTTAAACCCCTCGGGGGGATTCTCCTACGAGCAGTACTTC. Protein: CASSLNPSGGFSYEQYF.

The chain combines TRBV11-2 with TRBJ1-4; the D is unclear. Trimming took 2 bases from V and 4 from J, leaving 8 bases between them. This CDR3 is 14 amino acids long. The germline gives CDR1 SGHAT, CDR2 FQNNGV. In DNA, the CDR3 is TGTGCCAGCAGCTTACGACATGTTAATGAAAAACTGTTTTTT. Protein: CASSLRHVNEKLFF.

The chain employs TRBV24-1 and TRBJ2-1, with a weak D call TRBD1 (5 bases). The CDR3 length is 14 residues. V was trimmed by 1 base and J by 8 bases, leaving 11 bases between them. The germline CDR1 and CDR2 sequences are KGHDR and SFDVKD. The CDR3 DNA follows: TGTGCCACCAGTGATTTCTCTCAGGGCGATGAGCAGTTCTTC. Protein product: CATSDFSQGDEQFF.